This T cell receptor (beta chain) was profiled in a study of blood T cell repertoires in COVID-19. Turning to the study itself: Material from acute and convalescent COVID-19 was sourced from the United States, Italy and Spain.

Clones were read by immunoSEQ multiplex PCR, and TCRdb kept only the in-frame ones, dropping some. The sample records some 460,000 clones, roughly 87% being singletons. This CDR3 region has 13 residues. From germline, CDR1 is MNHEY and CDR2 SVGAGI. Between the trimmed V and J ends, which lost 6 bases and 5 bases, there was a span of 11 bases. Everyone who took part was 18 to 89 years old, and they came from about 25 US areas. Allocation to cohorts depended on clinical history reported by the participants. J is TRBJ1-5 and V is TRBV6-5; D is unresolved. The sequenced material came from PBMCs or T cells enriched from blood (not recorded which). This receptor was identified in a woman in her late teens or twenties with acute COVID-19. The CDR3 spells CASSLHTDQPQHF. The CDR3 nucleotides are TGTGCCAGCAGCCTTCACACCGATCAGCCCCAGCATTTT.